Below, 12 T cell receptor beta chains from the same sample are listed, as sequenced in a study of OX40 agonist ivuxolimab in advanced cancers. TCRdb's table, derived via immunoSEQ multiplex PCR, lists solely in-frame clones and lacks some. The sample holds about 20,000 clones, about 88% seen once. The sample was CD4+ or CD8+ T cells sorted from blood, taken in a trial of the OX40 agonist ivuxolimab. The receptors here all came from an adult with an advanced solid tumor such as melanoma, head and neck, liver or kidney cancer.

The chain couples TRBV30 to TRBJ1-5, with 7 bases lining up with TRBD1. The CDR3 has 16 residues. Looked up from germline, CDR1 is GTSNPN and CDR2 is SVGIG (reference sequence). V lost 2 bases and J lost 6; bases outside the gene matches: 13. The CDR3, as DNA: TGTGCCTGGAGTCAGAGGGACAGCCGGTGGGGTCAGCCCCAGCATTTT. Its protein product is CAWSQRDSRWGQPQHF.

The chain joins TRBV9 to TRBJ1-4; a possible D gene is TRBD1 (5 bases). The CDR3 consists of 14 residues. CDR1 is SGDLS and CDR2 is YYNGEE in the germline V gene. The V and J ends lost 2 bases and 8 bases respectively, with 13 bases between them. As DNA, the CDR3 is TGTGCCAGCAGCGTCGGGACCGCGGAGGAAAAACTGTTTTTT. Residues: CASSVGTAEEKLFF.

V gene TRBV11-1 combines with J gene TRBJ2-7; 7 bases fit TRBD2. The CDR3 has 16 amino acids. V trimming: 1 base; J trimming: 1 base; junction bases outside the gene matches: 7. Looked up from germline, CDR1 is SGHAT and CDR2 is FQDESV (reference sequence). CDR3 loop: CASSLVVGLGSYEQYF. Written as DNA, the CDR3 is TGTGCCAGCAGCTTAGTGGTAGGACTAGGGTCCTACGAGCAGTACTTC. Together with reference TRBV11-1 and TRBJ2-7, the CDR3 gives the full variable domain: EAEVAQSPRYKITEKSQAVAFWCDPISGHATLYWYRQILGQGPELLVQFQDESVVDDSQLPKDRFSAERLKGVDSTLKIQPAELGDSAMYLCASSLVVGLGSYEQYFGPGTRLTVT.

Details on this clone: The junction does not match germline at one end; this may be a read error. The rearrangement links TRBV28 to TRBJ1-5, with TRBD1 as a possible D gene (5 bases). The CDR3 is 15 residues long. Germline-derived CDR1 and CDR2 are MDHEN and SYDVKM. The CDR3 bases are TGTGCCAGCAGAGGGTCGGGGGGGTTCAATCAGCCCCGGCATTTT. Translation gives CASRGSGGFNQPRHF.

CDR3 nucleotide sequence: TGTGCCAGCAGCTCTCTAGGGAGCTCTGGGGCCAACGTCCTGACTTTC. This encodes CASSSLGSSGANVLTF. The V gene is TRBV5-6, the J gene TRBJ2-6; perhaps TRBD2 as D (5 bases). V was clipped by 3 bases and J by 0 bases, with 10 bases between them. The CDR3 totals 16 residues. Germline V gene data show CDR1 as SGHDT and CDR2 as YYEEEE.

This chain joins TRBV6-5 and TRBJ1-1, with TRBD1 matching 7 bases. The trim removed 4 bases at V and 5 bases at J, leaving 4 bases unmatched. The CDR3 totals 13 residues. The V gene's germline CDR1 is MNHEY and CDR2 SVGAGI. CDR3 DNA sequence: TGTGCCAGCAGTTTTCAGGGGGGTACTGAAGCTTTCTTT. Its protein is CASSFQGGTEAFF.

The genes are TRBV18 and TRBJ2-1; D unclear. The germline gives CDR1 KGHSH, CDR2 LQKENI. The length of the CDR3 is 14 residues. Trimming removed 3 bases from V and 0 bases from J, with 6 bases in between. CDR3 sequence: CASSPLTSYNEQFF. Here the CDR3 DNA reads TGTGCCAGCTCACCGCTTACCTCCTACAATGAGCAGTTCTTC. Full variable domain (missing parts from reference TRBV18 and TRBJ2-1): NAGVMQNPRHLVRRRGQEARLRCSPMKGHSHVYWYRQLPEEGLKFMVYLQKENIIDESGMPKERFSAEFPKEGPSILRIQQVVRGDSAAYFCASSPLTSYNEQFFGPGTRLTVL.

This chain links TRBV9 with TRBJ1-2, with D tentatively TRBD1 (5 bases). The CDR3 has 19 residues. V was trimmed by 0 bases and J by 4 bases, leaving 25 bases between them. The germline V gene has CDR1 SGDLS and CDR2 YYNGEE. The CDR3 loop reads CASSVDRSVEVGDGYGYTF. CDR3 DNA sequence: TGTGCCAGCAGCGTAGATCGGAGTGTCGAGGTAGGGGACGGCTATGGCTACACCTTC. Full variable domain (outside the CDR3, taken from reference TRBV9 and TRBJ1-2): DSGVTQTPKHLITATGQRVTLRCSPRSGDLSVYWYQQSLDQGLQFLIQYYNGEERAKGNILERFSAQQFPDLHSELNLSSLELGDSALYFCASSVDRSVEVGDGYGYTFGSGTRLTVV.

The V call is TRBV7-9, the J call TRBJ2-5; D ambiguous. V shed 3 bases and J shed 5 bases, with 7 bases lying between them. The CDR3 totals 12 residues. Germline loops: CDR1 SEHNR, CDR2 FQNEAQ (reference sequence). The CDR3 reads CASSLGKETQYF. Here the CDR3 DNA reads TGTGCCAGCAGCTTGGGCAAGGAGACCCAGTACTTC. Based on the CDR3 plus reference TRBV7-9 and TRBJ2-5, the full variable domain is DTGVSQNPRHKITKRGQNVTFRCDPISEHNRLYWYRQTLGQGPEFLTYFQNEAQLEKSRLLSDRFSAERPKGSFSTLEIQRTEQGDSAMYLCASSLGKETQYFGPGTRLLVL.

This chain links TRBV19 with TRBJ1-5; D is perhaps TRBD1 (6 bases). CDR3 length: 14 residues. The germline CDR1 and CDR2 sequences are LNHDA and SQIVND (reference sequence). Trimming took 7 bases from V and 2 from J, leaving 12 bases between them. This CDR3 reads CASKGRQGNQPQHF. CDR3 DNA sequence: TGTGCCAGTAAGGGCCGACAGGGCAATCAGCCCCAGCATTTT.

There are a few counts of this clone. The chain has TRBV7-8 and TRBJ2-1; D is ambiguous. The CDR3 totals 13 residues. CDR1 is SGHVS, CDR2 FQNEAQ, per germline. V was clipped by 5 bases and J by 4 bases, with 9 bases between them. CDR3 in DNA: TGTGCCAGCAGCCCCCCTAAGTACAATGAGCAGTTCTTC. Translated: CASSPPKYNEQFF.

J is TRBJ1-5 and V is TRBV7-2; 9 bases are shared with TRBD1. Unmatched junction bases numbered 4, after V lost 6 bases and J lost 1 base. Germline CDR1 reads SGHTA; CDR2 reads FQGNSA. This CDR3 has 15 amino acids. The CDR3 DNA reads as TGTGCCAGCAGTCGGGACAGGGTGAGCAATCAGCCCCAGCATTTT. Protein sequence: CASSRDRVSNQPQHF. Complete variable domain (other parts from reference TRBV7-2 and TRBJ1-5): GAGVSQSPSNKVTEKGKDVELRCDPISGHTALYWYRQSLGQGLEFLIYFQGNSAPDKSGLPSDRFSAERTGGSVSTLTIQRTQQEDSAVYLCASSRDRVSNQPQHFGDGTRLSIL.